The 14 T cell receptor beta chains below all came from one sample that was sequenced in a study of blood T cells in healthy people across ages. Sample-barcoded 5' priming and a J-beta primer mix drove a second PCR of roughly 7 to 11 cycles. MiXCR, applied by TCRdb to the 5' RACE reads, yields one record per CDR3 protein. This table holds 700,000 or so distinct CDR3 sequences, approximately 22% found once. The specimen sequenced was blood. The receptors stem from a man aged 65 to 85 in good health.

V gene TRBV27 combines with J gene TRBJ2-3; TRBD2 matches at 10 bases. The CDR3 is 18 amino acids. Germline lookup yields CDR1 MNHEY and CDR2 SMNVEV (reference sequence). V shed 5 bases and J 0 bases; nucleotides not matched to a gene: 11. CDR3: CASSGGLLAGLSTDTQYF. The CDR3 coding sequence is TGTGCCAGCAGTGGGGGACTACTAGCGGGACTCAGCACAGATACGCAGTATTTT.

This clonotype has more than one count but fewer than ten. This CDR3 is CASSDQGAGGGYEQYV. CDR3 DNA: TGTGCCAGCAGCGACCAAGGAGCGGGAGGGGGATACGAGCAGTACGTC. The V gene is TRBV6-1, the J gene TRBJ2-1; TRBD2 aligns across 10 bases. The J call may be in error: the DNA end matches TRBJ2-7 better. Germline V lookup: CDR1 MNHNS, CDR2 SASEGT. The CDR3 totals 16 residues.

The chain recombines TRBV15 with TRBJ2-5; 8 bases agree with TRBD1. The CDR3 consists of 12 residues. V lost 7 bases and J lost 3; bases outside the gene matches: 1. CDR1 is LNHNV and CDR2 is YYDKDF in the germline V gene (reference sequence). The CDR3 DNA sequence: TGTGCCACCAACAGGGGGGAAGAGACCCAGTACTTC. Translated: CATNRGEETQYF.

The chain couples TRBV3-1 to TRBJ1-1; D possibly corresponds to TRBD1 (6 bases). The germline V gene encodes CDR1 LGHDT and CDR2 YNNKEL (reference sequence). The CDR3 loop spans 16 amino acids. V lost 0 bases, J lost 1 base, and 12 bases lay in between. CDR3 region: CASSQDRGGPNTEAFF. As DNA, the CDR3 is TGTGCCAGCAGCCAAGATCGCGGGGGGCCGAACACTGAAGCTTTCTTT. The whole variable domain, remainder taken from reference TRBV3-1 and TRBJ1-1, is DTAVSQTPKYLVTQMGNDKSIKCEQNLGHDTMYWYKQDSKKFLKIMFSYNNKELIINETVPNRFSPKSPDKAHLNLHINSLELGDSAVYFCASSQDRGGPNTEAFFGQGTRLTVV.

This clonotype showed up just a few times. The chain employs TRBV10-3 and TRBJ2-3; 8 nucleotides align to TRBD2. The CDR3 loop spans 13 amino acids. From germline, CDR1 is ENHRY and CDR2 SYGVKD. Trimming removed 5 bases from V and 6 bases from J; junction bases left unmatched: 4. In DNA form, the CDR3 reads TGTGCCATCAGTAGGACTAGCTCGGATACGCAGTATTTT. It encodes CAISRTSSDTQYF.

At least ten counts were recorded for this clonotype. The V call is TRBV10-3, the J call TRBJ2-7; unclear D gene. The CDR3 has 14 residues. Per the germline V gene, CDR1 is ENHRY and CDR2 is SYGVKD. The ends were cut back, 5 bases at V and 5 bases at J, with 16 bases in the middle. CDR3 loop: CAISLLQRKDEQYV. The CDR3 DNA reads TGTGCCATCAGTTTATTACAGAGGAAAGACGAGCAGTACGTC.

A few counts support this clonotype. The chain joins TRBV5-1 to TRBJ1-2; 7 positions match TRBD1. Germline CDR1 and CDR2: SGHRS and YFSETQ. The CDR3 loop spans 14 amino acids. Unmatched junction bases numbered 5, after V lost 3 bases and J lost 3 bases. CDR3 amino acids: CASSSGGVDYGYTF. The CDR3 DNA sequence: TGCGCCAGCAGCTCAGGGGGAGTGGACTATGGCTACACCTTC.

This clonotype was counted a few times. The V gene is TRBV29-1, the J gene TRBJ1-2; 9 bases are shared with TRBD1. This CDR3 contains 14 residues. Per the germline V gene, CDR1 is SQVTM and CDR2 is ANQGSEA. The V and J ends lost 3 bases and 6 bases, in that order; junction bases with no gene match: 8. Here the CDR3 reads CSVEWDRVVDGYTF. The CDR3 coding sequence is TGCAGCGTTGAGTGGGACAGGGTAGTGGATGGCTACACCTTC.

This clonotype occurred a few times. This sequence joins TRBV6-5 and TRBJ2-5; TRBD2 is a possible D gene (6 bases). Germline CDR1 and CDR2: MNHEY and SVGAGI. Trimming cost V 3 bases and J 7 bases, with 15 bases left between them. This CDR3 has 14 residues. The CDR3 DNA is TGTGCCAGCAGTTATTCGGTGAACGGGAGGACCCAGTACTTC. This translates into CASSYSVNGRTQYF.

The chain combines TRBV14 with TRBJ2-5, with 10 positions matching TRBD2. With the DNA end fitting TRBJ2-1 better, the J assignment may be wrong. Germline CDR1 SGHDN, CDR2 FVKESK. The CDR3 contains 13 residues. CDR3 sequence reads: CASSHILAGEQFF. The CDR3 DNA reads TGTGCCAGCAGCCACATACTAGCGGGGGAGCAGTTCTTC.

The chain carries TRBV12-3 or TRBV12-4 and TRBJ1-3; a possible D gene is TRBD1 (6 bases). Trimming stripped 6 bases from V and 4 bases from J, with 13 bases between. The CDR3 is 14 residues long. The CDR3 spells CASSQDSVGNTIYF. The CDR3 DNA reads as TGTGCCAGCAGCCAGGACAGCGTGGGAAACACCATATATTTT.

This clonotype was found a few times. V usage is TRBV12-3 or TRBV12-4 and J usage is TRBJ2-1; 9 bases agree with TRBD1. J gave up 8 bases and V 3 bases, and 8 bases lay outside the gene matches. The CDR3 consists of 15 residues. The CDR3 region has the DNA TGTGCCAGCAGTTTTTTAACAGGGGGCGCAGATGAGCAGTTCTTC. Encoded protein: CASSFLTGGADEQFF.

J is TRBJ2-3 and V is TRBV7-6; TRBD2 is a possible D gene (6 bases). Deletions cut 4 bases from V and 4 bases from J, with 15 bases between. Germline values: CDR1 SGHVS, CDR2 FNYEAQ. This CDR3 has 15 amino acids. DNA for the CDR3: TGTGCCAGCAGCTCCTACGGGGGTAGCGCAGATACGCAGTATTTT. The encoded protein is CASSSYGGSADTQYF.

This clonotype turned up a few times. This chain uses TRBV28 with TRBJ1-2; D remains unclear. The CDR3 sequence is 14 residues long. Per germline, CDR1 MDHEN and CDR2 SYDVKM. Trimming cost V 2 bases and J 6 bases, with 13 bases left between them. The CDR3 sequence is CASSLVQALDGYTF. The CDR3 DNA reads TGTGCCAGCAGTTTAGTGCAGGCTTTGGATGGCTACACCTTC.